These 17 T cell receptor beta chains were all obtained from the same sample, sequenced in a study of T cells in Graves' hyperthyroidism and ophthalmopathy. Using RNA transcripts as the source, TCR beta CDR3 regions were amplified. First-round RT-PCR with HTBI primers amplified the TCR CDR3 region. TCRdb analysed the multiplex PCR reads with MiXCR anew, one entry per CDR3 protein. The repertoire has fewer than 450,000 distinct CDR3 sequences, around a sixth of them found once; the top ten carry roughly two fifths. The sequenced sample was blood. The receptor source for this set is a man aged 18 to 30 with Graves' ophthalmopathy.

This clonotype was counted between two and nine times. This sequence joins TRBV29-1 and TRBJ2-2; D not resolved. This CDR3 has 11 amino acids. Looked up from germline, CDR1 is SQVTM and CDR2 is ANQGSEA. Trimming removed 6 bases from V and 6 bases from J, with 8 bases in between. CDR3 amino acids: CSVFASGELFF. The CDR3 DNA reads TGCAGCGTCTTCGCCTCCGGGGAGCTGTTTTTT.

This clonotype was observed at least ten times. The chain uses TRBV11-2 and TRBJ2-1, with TRBD2 matching over 8 bases. This CDR3 spans 15 amino acids. CDR1 is SGHAT, CDR2 FQNNGV, per germline. V lost 0 bases to trimming and J lost 5 bases; unmatched junction nucleotides: 3. CDR3 in DNA: TGTGCCAGCAGCTTAGAAGCGGGAGCCCACAATGAGCAGTTCTTC. Amino acids: CASSLEAGAHNEQFF.

The sample holds many counts of this clonotype. The genes are TRBV5-6 and TRBJ1-1; TRBD1 matches 7 bases. J lost 0 bases, V lost 5 bases, and 4 bases had no gene match. Germline V CDR1 and CDR2: SGHDT, YYEEEE. The CDR3 length is 14 residues. The CDR3 reads CASRTGNMNTEAFF. For the CDR3, the DNA is TGTGCCAGCAGGACAGGGAACATGAACACTGAAGCTTTCTTT.

This clonotype was seen at least ten times. The chain is built from TRBV3-1 and TRBJ1-5; D uncertain. The ends were cut back, 0 bases at V and 6 bases at J, with 12 bases in the middle. The CDR3 spans 15 residues. CDR1 LGHDT and CDR2 YNNKEL come from the germline V gene (reference sequence). The CDR3 nucleotides are TGTGCCAGCAGCCAAGACTACCGAGGAACTCAGCCCCAGCATTTT. Translation gives CASSQDYRGTQPQHF.

This clonotype appeared a few times. The chain recombines TRBV19 with TRBJ2-6, with 7 positions matching TRBD1. Germline values: CDR1 LNHDA, CDR2 SQIVND (reference sequence). Trimming cost V 5 bases and J 0 bases; bases outside gene matches: 7. CDR3 size: 17 residues. DNA for the CDR3: TGTGCCAGTAGTCCGCAGGGACAGCCCTCTGGGGCCAACGTCCTGACTTTC. Encoded protein: CASSPQGQPSGANVLTF.

The chain has TRBV6-5 and TRBJ2-3; D is unclear. The J call may be mistaken, given a closer DNA end match to TRBJ1-5. Germline V gene data show CDR1 as MNHEY and CDR2 as SVGAGI. CDR3 size: 14 residues. CDR3 in DNA: TGTGCCAGCAGTCACCCGCCGAGCACAGATACGCAGCATTTT. Translated, it gives CASSHPPSTDTQHF.

This clonotype was found many times. The V gene is TRBV5-1, the J gene TRBJ1-1; no firm D call. Germline CDR1 reads SGHRS; CDR2 reads YFSETQ. This CDR3 region has 14 residues. Trimming stripped 0 bases from V and 2 bases from J, with 8 bases between. The DNA for the CDR3 is TGCGCCAGCAGCTTGGCTGTTCCAAACACTGAAGCTTTCTTT. Residues: CASSLAVPNTEAFF.

This rearrangement joins TRBV12-3 or TRBV12-4 to TRBJ1-1; D remains unclear. CDR3 length equals 13 residues. V was trimmed by 6 bases and J by 1 base, leaving 9 bases between them. The CDR3 protein is CASRSQENTEAFF. The DNA of the CDR3 is TGTGCCAGCAGGTCCCAGGAGAACACTGAAGCTTTCTTT.

This clonotype was seen more than once but under ten times. Its ends do not fully match the called genes, so a read error is possible. CDR3 DNA: TGTGCCAGCAGTTTCATCAGGGGACTTGGTTACTTT. This gives the protein CASSFIRGLGYF. The chain employs TRBV6-1 and TRBJ1-6, with D possibly TRBD1 on 6 matching bases. The CDR3 covers 12 residues. Germline V gene data show CDR1 as MNHNS and CDR2 as SASEGT.

This clonotype was detected only a few times. This chain uses TRBV25-1 with TRBJ1-2; possibly TRBD1 for D (5 bases). In germline, CDR1 is MGHDK, CDR2 SYGVNS. The CDR3 consists of 15 residues. V was clipped by 1 base and J by 8 bases, with 17 bases between them. CDR3 sequence reads: CASSESNVGERGYTF. The CDR3 DNA sequence: TGTGCCAGCAGTGAATCTAATGTAGGGGAACGCGGCTACACCTTC.

This clonotype was found many times. The rearrangement uses TRBV6-1 and TRBJ1-2; TRBD1 matches at 10 bases. This CDR3 comprises 14 residues. CDR1 and CDR2 (germline): MNHNS, SASEGT. J lost 3 bases, V lost 6 bases, and 4 bases had no gene match. In nucleotides, the CDR3 is TGTGCCAGCAGGACCGGGACAGGGGACTATGGCTACACCTTC. It encodes CASRTGTGDYGYTF.

This clonotype was picked up many times. The V call is TRBV2, the J call TRBJ1-1; 7 positions agree with TRBD1. Trimming took 3 bases from V and 2 from J; bases not matched to a gene: 6. The CDR3 has 15 amino acids. Germline CDR1 is SNHLY and CDR2 is FYNNEI. CDR3 sequence reads: CASSDETGSNTEAFF. CDR3 DNA sequence: TGTGCCAGCAGTGATGAGACAGGGAGCAACACTGAAGCTTTCTTT.

This clonotype has more than one count but fewer than ten. The chain uses TRBV27 and TRBJ1-1, with 7 positions matching TRBD1. The trim removed 0 bases at V and 0 bases at J, leaving 1 base unmatched. CDR3 size: 15 residues. Germline lookup yields CDR1 MNHEY and CDR2 SMNVEV (reference sequence). CDR3 sequence reads: CASSLSTGLNTEAFF. The CDR3 DNA is TGTGCCAGCAGTTTATCGACAGGGCTGAACACTGAAGCTTTCTTT.

This clonotype was counted ten times or more. This chain connects TRBV2 to TRBJ1-5; no firm D call. Germline V lookup: CDR1 SNHLY, CDR2 FYNNEI. This CDR3 has 15 residues. Trimming removed 3 bases from V and 3 bases from J, with 12 bases in between. This chain's CDR3 is CASSDSFVDNQPQHF. The CDR3 DNA is TGTGCCAGCAGTGACTCCTTTGTGGACAATCAGCCCCAGCATTTT. Complete variable domain (other parts from reference TRBV2 and TRBJ1-5): EPEVTQTPSHQVTQMGQEVILRCVPISNHLYFYWYRQILGQKVEFLVSFYNNEISEKSEIFDDQFSVERPDGSNFTLKIRSTKLEDSAMYFCASSDSFVDNQPQHFGDGTRLSIL.

In this sample, this clonotype turned up many times. The CDR3 DNA follows: TGTGCCACTGGGGCCCCAGGGCAAGAGACCCAGTACTTC. Translation: CATGAPGQETQYF. J is TRBJ2-5 and V is TRBV10-3; D may be TRBD1 (5 bases). CDR3 length: 13 residues. The germline gives CDR1 ENHRY, CDR2 SYGVKD. The V gene lost 10 bases and the J gene lost 2 bases, with 14 bases spanning the gap.

The V call is TRBV15, the J call TRBJ1-2, with a tentative D call TRBD1 (5 bases). This CDR3 has 14 amino acids. Trimming cost V 4 bases and J 11 bases, with 20 bases left between them. Germline CDR1 is LNHNV and CDR2 is YYDKDF (reference sequence). CDR3 coding DNA: TGTGCCACCAGCAATCCGGGGCCGGTTCCTTTTTACACCTTC. The encoded protein is CATSNPGPVPFYTF.

In its sample, this clonotype was seen many times. This may be a read error, as it is one base from a much larger clone. The J gene is TRBJ1-1, the V gene TRBV2; possibly TRBD1 for D (5 bases). Trimming left V 7 bases short and J 3 bases short, with 18 bases between. The CDR3 totals 15 residues. The germline V gene encodes CDR1 SNHLY and CDR2 FYNNEI. CDR3 amino acids: CASTVRGRMDTEAFF. The CDR3, as DNA: TGTGCCAGCACAGTTAGGGGACGGATGGACACTGAAGCTTTCTTT. The complete variable domain, with remaining parts taken from reference TRBV2 and TRBJ1-1, reads EPEVTQTPSHQVTQMGQEVILRCVPISNHLYFYWYRQILGQKVEFLVSFYNNEISEKSEIFDDQFSVERPDGSNFTLKIRSTKLEDSAMYFCASTVRGRMDTEAFFGQGTRLTVV.